These 14 T cell receptor beta chains originate from one sample sequenced in a study of shared clonotypes between healthy human individuals. Naive CD8 isolation took CD45RO-negative cells positively selected for CCR7 and excluded terminally differentiated effector memory CD45RA+ cells. Sequencing used immunoSEQ multiplex PCR; TCRdb keeps in-frame clones, though not all of them. The data contain about 2.1 million clones, 93% of them singletons. Material: naive CD8+ T cells from PBMCs. The receptors stem from a man aged 18-30 years in good health. Some clones in this sample may be carry-over from other donors' samples.

The chain employs TRBV14 and TRBJ2-2, with 9 bases aligning to TRBD1. J gave up 3 bases and V 2 bases, and 1 base lay outside the gene matches. Germline lookup yields CDR1 SGHDN and CDR2 FVKESK. The CDR3 sequence is 15 residues long. This chain's CDR3 is CASSQRTGDTGELFF. The CDR3 DNA is TGTGCCAGCAGCCAACGGACAGGGGACACCGGGGAGCTGTTTTTT.

The CDR3 is CASLDRGGVRGQETQYF. The CDR3 nucleotides are TGTGCCAGCCTAGACAGGGGAGGTGTTAGGGGCCAAGAGACCCAGTACTTC. This chain connects TRBV28 to TRBJ2-5; 8 bases are a match to TRBD1. V was clipped by 8 bases and J by 1 base; unmatched bases: 15. CDR1 MDHEN and CDR2 SYDVKM come from the germline V gene. CDR3 length: 17 amino acids.

The V and J genes are TRBV6-1 and TRBJ2-1; D may be TRBD1 (5 bases). The CDR3 is 17 residues long. Germline CDR1 is MNHNS and CDR2 is SASEGT. Trimming stripped 0 bases from V and 1 base from J, with 13 bases between. This chain's CDR3 is CASSEAARALSYNEQFF. CDR3 in DNA: TGTGCCAGCAGTGAAGCCGCCAGGGCTCTATCCTACAATGAGCAGTTCTTC.

This clone was seen just once. The chain uses TRBV27 and TRBJ1-4, with D uncertain. Germline CDR1 reads MNHEY; CDR2 reads SMNVEV (reference sequence). Trimming shortened V by 6 bases and J by 3 bases, and 14 bases separated the two germline ends. The CDR3 extends over 15 amino acids. CDR3 DNA: TGTGCCAGCAGGATCGGGGAGGCCTCTAATGAAAAACTGTTTTTT. Protein: CASRIGEASNEKLFF.

This chain uses TRBV12-5 with TRBJ2-1, with D possibly TRBD2 on 5 matching bases. The V and J ends lost 1 base and 2 bases respectively, with 15 bases between them. This CDR3 is 17 amino acids long. CDR1 LGHNT and CDR2 FRNRAP come from the germline V gene. The CDR3 coding sequence is TGTGCTAGTGGTTTGGCCGAACCCACGGGAACCTACAATGAGCAGTTCTTC. It codes for CASGLAEPTGTYNEQFF.

A note on this clone: This CDR3 is also generated by other DNA sequences in the sample. This chain connects TRBV27 to TRBJ2-3; 7 nucleotides align to TRBD2. The V and J ends lost 6 bases and 0 bases, in that order; junction bases with no gene match: 9. Germline CDR1 reads MNHEY; CDR2 reads SMNVEV (reference sequence). The CDR3 loop spans 16 amino acids. The CDR3 nucleotides read TGTGCCAGCAGCCCATCCCCTAGCGGAAGCACAGATACGCAGTATTTT. Protein: CASSPSPSGSTDTQYF.

The rearrangement uses TRBV19 and TRBJ2-5; 12 bases agree with TRBD1. The ends lost 4 bases at V and 2 bases at J; junction bases unmatched: 11. Germline CDR1 reads LNHDA; CDR2 reads SQIVND (reference sequence). The CDR3 is made up of 18 amino acids. The CDR3 here is CASSKGQGASTGQETQYF. For the CDR3, the DNA is TGTGCCAGTAGTAAGGGACAGGGGGCGAGCACAGGACAAGAGACCCAGTACTTC. Together with reference TRBV19 and TRBJ2-5, the CDR3 gives the full variable domain: DGGITQSPKYLFRKEGQNVTLSCEQNLNHDAMYWYRQDPGQGLRLIYYSQIVNDFQKGDIAEGYSVSREKKESFPLTVTSAQKNPTAFYLCASSKGQGASTGQETQYFGPGTRLLVL.

This sequence joins TRBV9 and TRBJ2-5; 7 bases align to TRBD1. Germline assignment: CDR1 SGDLS and CDR2 YYNGEE. The CDR3 runs to 13 residues. J gave up 3 bases and V 3 bases, and 2 bases lay outside the gene matches. CDR3 residues: CASSEGQKETQYF. The CDR3 DNA reads as TGTGCCAGCAGCGAGGGACAGAAAGAGACCCAGTACTTC.

This chain uses TRBV29-1 with TRBJ1-1; 7 positions match TRBD1. Germline CDR1 SQVTM, CDR2 ANQGSEA. Unmatched junction bases numbered 4, after V lost 7 bases and J lost 8 bases. This CDR3 region has 10 residues. The CDR3 DNA is TGCAGCGGCCGGGACAGCGAAGCTTTCTTT. Translation gives CSGRDSEAFF.

CDR3 loop: CSGTGALETQYF. The CDR3 DNA follows: TGCAGCGGGACAGGGGCATTGGAGACCCAGTACTTC. The rearrangement links TRBV29-1 to TRBJ2-5; TRBD1 matches 9 bases. CDR1 is SQVTM, CDR2 ANQGSEA, per germline. With V trimmed by 7 bases and J by 5 bases, 5 bases remained unmatched. The CDR3 is made up of 12 amino acids. The full variable domain, rest sourced from reference TRBV29-1 and TRBJ2-5, is SAVISQKPSRDICQRGTSLTIQCQVDSQVTMMFWYRQQPGQSLTLIATANQGSEATYESGFVIDKFPISRPNLTFSTLTVSNMSPEDSSIYLCSGTGALETQYFGPGTRLLVL.

The rearrangement links TRBV27 to TRBJ2-1, with 7 bases matching TRBD1. This CDR3 is 13 amino acids long. From germline, CDR1 is MNHEY and CDR2 SMNVEV (reference sequence). The V segment lost 6 bases and the J segment 8 bases; nucleotides outside the gene matches: 7. In DNA form, the CDR3 reads TGTGCCAGCAGACGTACAGGGGTGGATGAGCAGTTCTTC. It yields the protein CASRRTGVDEQFF.

This chain joins TRBV27 and TRBJ2-7; tentative D call: TRBD1 (7 bases). Between the trimmed V and J ends, which lost 3 bases and 9 bases, there was a span of 15 bases. Germline CDR1 is MNHEY and CDR2 is SMNVEV (reference sequence). CDR3 size: 13 residues. The CDR3 nucleotides are TGTGCCAGCAGTTTGGTGGTTCAGGGGGGGCAGTACTTC. Its protein is CASSLVVQGGQYF.

The chain employs TRBV19 and TRBJ1-2; 7 bases map to TRBD1. CDR3 length: 15 amino acids. The junction had 11 bases not matched to a gene; V was cut back by 6 bases and J by 4 bases. The germline CDR1 and CDR2 sequences are LNHDA and SQIVND (reference sequence). CDR3 DNA sequence: TGTGCCAGTAGCCACTTACAGGGGAGCTTCTATGGCTACACCTTC. It encodes CASSHLQGSFYGYTF.

This rearrangement joins TRBV7-8 to TRBJ2-7, with D perhaps TRBD1 (5 bases). The CDR3 covers 15 residues. Germline V gene lookup returns CDR1 SGHVS and CDR2 FQNEAQ. Trimming cost V 5 bases and J 2 bases, with 16 bases left between them. The CDR3 DNA reads TGTGCCAGCAGCACAAAGGGGTTGGGGACCTACGAGCAGTACTTC. Amino acids: CASSTKGLGTYEQYF.